Following are 9 T cell receptor beta chains from one sample sequenced in a study of OX40 agonist ivuxolimab in advanced cancers. Data came from immunoSEQ multiplex PCR; TCRdb stores just in-frame clones and leaves some out. In the table there are 60,000 to 65,000 clones, more than 80% of which are singletons. The sample here was CD4+ or CD8+ T cells sorted from blood, taken in a trial of the OX40 agonist ivuxolimab. Every receptor here comes from an adult with an advanced solid tumor such as melanoma, head and neck, liver or kidney cancer.

The chain uses TRBV2 and TRBJ2-5, with D unresolved. CDR3 length equals 13 residues. Trimming took 5 bases from V and 1 from J, leaving 8 bases between them. Germline CDR1 SNHLY, CDR2 FYNNEI. The CDR3 region is CASSRDLQETQYF. The CDR3 DNA is TGTGCCAGCAGTCGAGACCTCCAAGAGACCCAGTACTTC.

In its sample, this clone was seen once. The chain combines TRBV5-8 with TRBJ1-4; D is possibly TRBD1 (5 bases). Trimming took off 9 bases at V and 7 bases at J, with 10 bases between the two ends. This CDR3 is 11 amino acids long. Germline V gene data show CDR1 as SGHTS and CDR2 as YDEGEE. The CDR3 nucleotides read TGTGCCACCTGGGGGGTTGAAAAACTGTTTTTT. Protein product: CATWGVEKLFF.

The chain has TRBV5-1 and TRBJ1-2; D unresolved. Trimming shortened V by 0 bases and J by 2 bases, and 8 bases separated the two germline ends. Germline V gene data show CDR1 as SGHRS and CDR2 as YFSETQ. There are 14 residues in the CDR3. Here the CDR3 DNA reads TGCGCCAGCAGCTTGGGGCGCGGGAACTATGGCTACACCTTC. It codes for CASSLGRGNYGYTF.

In this sample, this clone turned up many times. The gene calls are TRBV2 and TRBJ1-5, with D maybe TRBD1 (6 bases). This CDR3 has 15 residues. In germline, CDR1 is SNHLY, CDR2 FYNNEI. V lost 8 bases and J lost 6, with 20 bases in between. The CDR3 here is CASEGHTGRGQPQHF. CDR3 in DNA: TGTGCCAGCGAAGGACACACAGGGAGGGGTCAGCCCCAGCATTTT.

The chain employs TRBV19 and TRBJ1-2; D ambiguous. The germline gives CDR1 LNHDA, CDR2 SQIVND (reference sequence). The CDR3 contains 15 residues. Trimming took off 1 base at V and 7 bases at J, with 16 bases between the two ends. The CDR3 DNA reads as TGTGCCAGTAGTATAGTTCCCCCTCCCAGAAGTGGCTACACCTTC. Amino acid sequence: CASSIVPPPRSGYTF.

This chain links TRBV9 with TRBJ2-1, with TRBD2 matching 10 bases. Germline loops: CDR1 SGDLS, CDR2 YYNGEE. This CDR3 has 17 amino acids. V trimming: 4 bases; J trimming: 0 bases; junction bases outside the gene matches: 7. The CDR3 bases are TGTGCCAGCAGCTCCCGGACTAGCGGTAGCTCCTACAATGAGCAGTTCTTC. Its protein is CASSSRTSGSSYNEQFF.

This chain uses TRBV9 with TRBJ2-2, with 9 bases lining up with TRBD2. Germline V gene lookup returns CDR1 SGDLS and CDR2 YYNGEE. This CDR3 contains 15 residues. V lost 0 bases, J lost 5 bases, and 2 bases stayed unmatched. CDR3 DNA: TGTGCCAGCAGCGTAGAGGGACTAGCTACCGGGGAGCTGTTTTTT. The encoded protein is CASSVEGLATGELFF. Looking up the rest from reference TRBV9 and TRBJ2-2 gives the full variable domain: DSGVTQTPKHLITATGQRVTLRCSPRSGDLSVYWYQQSLDQGLQFLIQYYNGEERAKGNILERFSAQQFPDLHSELNLSSLELGDSALYFCASSVEGLATGELFFGEGSRLTVL.

Note on this clone: Other DNA sequences within the sample encode an identical CDR3. The rearrangement joins TRBV7-9 to TRBJ2-5; possible D gene TRBD1, 6 bases. The germline gives CDR1 SEHNR, CDR2 FQNEAQ (reference sequence). CDR3 length: 14 amino acids. The germline V and J ends were trimmed by 1 base and 3 bases, with 9 bases remaining between them. The CDR3 nucleotides read TGTGCCAGCAGCTTAGGGTCAGGGGAAGAGACCCAGTACTTC. Its protein is CASSLGSGEETQYF.

The chain couples TRBV11-2 to TRBJ2-7; D tentatively fits TRBD1 or TRBD2 (6 bases each). Deletions cut 5 bases from V and 3 bases from J, with 17 bases between. Per germline, CDR1 SGHAT and CDR2 FQNNGV. The CDR3 is 15 residues long. The CDR3 protein is CASSPPVGGRYEQYF. CDR3 bases: TGTGCCAGCAGCCCCCCGGTGGGGGGCCGCTACGAGCAGTACTTC.